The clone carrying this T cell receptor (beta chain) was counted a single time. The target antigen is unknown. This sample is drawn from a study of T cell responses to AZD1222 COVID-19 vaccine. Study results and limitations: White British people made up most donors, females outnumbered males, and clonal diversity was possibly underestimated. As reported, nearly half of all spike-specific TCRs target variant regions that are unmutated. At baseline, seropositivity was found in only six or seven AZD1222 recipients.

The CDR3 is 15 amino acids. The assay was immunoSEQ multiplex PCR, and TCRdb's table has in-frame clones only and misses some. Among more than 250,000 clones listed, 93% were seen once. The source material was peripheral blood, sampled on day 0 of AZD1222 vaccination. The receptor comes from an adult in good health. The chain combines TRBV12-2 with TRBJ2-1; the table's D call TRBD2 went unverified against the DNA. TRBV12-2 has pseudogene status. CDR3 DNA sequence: TGTGCATGGACTAGCGGGGGAAGCTCCTACAATGAGCAGTTCTTC. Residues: CAWTSGGSSYNEQFF.